These 5 T cell receptor beta chains share one sample of origin, sequenced in a study of blood T cell repertoires in COVID-19. Clones were sequenced by immunoSEQ multiplex PCR, and TCRdb holds only the in-frame ones, with some missing. The repertoire holds roughly 120,000 clones, with over 65% as singletons. The sequenced material came from peripheral blood. These receptors all stem from an elderly woman with acute or convalescent COVID-19.

CDR3 region: CASSPERTSGRSTPGEQFF. CDR3 nucleotides: TGTGCCAGCAGCCCAGAAAGGACTAGCGGGAGGAGCACGCCAGGGGAGCAGTTCTTC. The genes are TRBV7-2 and TRBJ2-1; 14 bases are a match to TRBD2. The CDR3 has 19 amino acids. Per germline, CDR1 SGHTA and CDR2 FQGNSA. J lost 10 bases, V lost 5 bases, and 19 bases had no gene match.

The CDR3, as DNA: TGTGCCAGCAGTGACTCCGGGACTAGCGGGGCTAGCACAGATACGCAGTATTTT. Its protein is CASSDSGTSGASTDTQYF. The chain is built from TRBV6-4 and TRBJ2-3; TRBD2 agrees at 13 bases. Trimming cost V 0 bases and J 0 bases; bases outside gene matches: 3. The CDR3 is 18 amino acids. The germline V gene encodes CDR1 MRHNA and CDR2 SNTAGT.

This clone was counted a few times. The chain joins TRBV27 to TRBJ2-2; D ambiguous. V lost 5 bases and J 3 bases, leaving 16 bases between the germline ends. This CDR3 region has 16 residues. Germline V gene sequence: CDR1 MNHEY, CDR2 SMNVEV (reference sequence). In DNA form, the CDR3 reads TGTGCCAGCAGTCCCCAAACATTTGGTTACACCGGGGAGCTGTTTTTT. It is translated as CASSPQTFGYTGELFF.

The chain recombines TRBV9 with TRBJ2-5; TRBD2 aligns across 14 bases. J was trimmed by 2 bases and V by 0 bases; bases with no gene match: 3. Germline assignment: CDR1 SGDLS and CDR2 YYNGEE. The CDR3 contains 17 residues. CDR3 coding DNA: TGTGCCAGCAGCGTAGGGACTAGCGGGGGGCCGCAAGAGACCCAGTACTTC. It specifies CASSVGTSGGPQETQYF.

This clone was observed a single time. This rearrangement joins TRBV30 to TRBJ2-5; possibly TRBD2 for D (6 bases). The length of the CDR3 is 15 residues. Germline V gives CDR1 GTSNPN, CDR2 SVGIG (reference sequence). V was shortened by 1 base and J by 3 bases, with 15 bases between the two germline ends. The CDR3 here is CAWSGAGSGEETQYF. The CDR3 bases are TGTGCCTGGAGTGGCGCGGGGTCCGGGGAAGAGACCCAGTACTTC.